What follows are 25 T cell receptor beta chains derived from one specimen sequenced in a study of T-cell memory formation after mild COVID-19. MiXCR, applied by TCRdb to the 5' RACE reads, yields one record per CDR3 protein. The table shows about 40,000 distinct CDR3 sequences, with roughly an eighth occurring only once. Material for sequencing was PBMCs or a T cell subset sorted from them (not recorded which). The origin of the receptors is a man aged 18 to 29 who had mild COVID-19 (a few samples of this study predate the infection). Cell type and time point are not known.

This clonotype occurred a few times. This chain joins TRBV18 and TRBJ2-3; TRBD2 might be the D (6 bases). The V gene lost 4 bases and the J gene lost 2 bases, with 10 bases spanning the gap. The CDR3 covers 14 residues. CDR1 and CDR2 from the germline V gene are KGHSH and LQKENI. CDR3 amino acids: CASSHGSPTDTQYF. The CDR3 coding sequence is TGTGCCAGCTCACACGGGAGTCCCACAGATACGCAGTATTTT.

The table lists this clonotype with many counts. This rearrangement joins TRBV5-4 to TRBJ1-2; 9 nucleotides match TRBD1. CDR1 SGHNT and CDR2 YYREEE come from the germline V gene (reference sequence). V shed 1 base, J shed 8 bases, and the junction held 6 bases outside the gene matches. The length of the CDR3 is 14 residues. The CDR3 loop is CASSLNRGQGGYTF. CDR3 DNA sequence: TGTGCCAGCAGCTTGAACAGGGGGCAGGGGGGCTACACCTTC.

At least ten counts were recorded for this clonotype. V gene TRBV4-3 combines with J gene TRBJ1-2; D gene uncertain. CDR3 size: 14 residues. Germline V gene lookup returns CDR1 LGHNA and CDR2 YSLEER. V gave up 2 bases and J gave up 4 bases, with 11 bases separating them. The CDR3, as DNA: TGCGCCAGCAGCCAACTGGCAGCTTCCTATGGCTACACCTTC. Translated, it gives CASSQLAASYGYTF.

This clonotype has at least ten counts. CDR3 DNA: TGTGCCAGCAGCAACTCGGGACAGGCCACAGATACGCAGTATTTT. Protein: CASSNSGQATDTQYF. The V and J genes are TRBV7-2 and TRBJ2-3, with 8 bases matching TRBD1. CDR1 is SGHTA, CDR2 FQGNSA, per germline. Unmatched junction bases numbered 6, after V lost 5 bases and J lost 2 bases. This CDR3 has 15 amino acids.

The table lists this clonotype with many counts. The chain combines TRBV30 with TRBJ1-1; D unresolved. Germline CDR1 is GTSNPN and CDR2 is SVGIG (reference sequence). V lost 0 bases, J lost 2 bases, and 7 bases lay in between. This CDR3 spans 13 amino acids. CDR3: CAWSVEGNTEAFF. The CDR3 DNA follows: TGTGCCTGGAGTGTTGAGGGCAACACTGAAGCTTTCTTT.

The chain links TRBV29-1 to TRBJ2-7; 7 bases match TRBD1. Germline-derived CDR1 and CDR2 are SQVTM and ANQGSEA. Unmatched junction bases numbered 6, after V lost 2 bases and J lost 5 bases. The length of the CDR3 is 13 residues. The CDR3 spells CSVEYRGLNEQYF. CDR3 sequence (DNA): TGCAGCGTTGAATATAGGGGGCTTAACGAGCAGTACTTC.

This clonotype occurred many times. This sequence joins TRBV6-2 or TRBV6-3 and TRBJ2-4; either TRBD1 or TRBD2 may supply D (6 bases each). The CDR3 is made up of 15 amino acids. CDR1 and CDR2 from the germline V gene are MNHEY and SVGEGT. Trimming removed 7 bases from V and 1 base from J, with 14 bases in between. Here the CDR3 reads CASTLGGTAKNIQYF. The CDR3 bases are TGTGCCAGCACCCTGGGGGGCACGGCCAAAAACATTCAGTACTTC.

This clonotype was counted at least ten times. The chain is built from TRBV7-8 and TRBJ2-5; TRBD1 matches at 8 bases. J was trimmed by 4 bases and V by 5 bases; bases with no gene match: 9. Germline assignment: CDR1 SGHVS and CDR2 FQNEAQ. This CDR3 comprises 15 residues. CDR3 in amino acids: CASSLGQATGETQYF. CDR3 bases: TGTGCCAGCAGCCTGGGACAGGCCACCGGAGAGACCCAGTACTTC. The full variable domain, rest sourced from reference TRBV7-8 and TRBJ2-5, is GAGVSQSPRYKVAKRGQDVALRCDPISGHVSLFWYQQALGQGPEFLTYFQNEAQLDKSGLPSDRFFAERPEGSVSTLKIQRTQQEDSAVYLCASSLGQATGETQYFGPGTRLLVL.

This clonotype came up many times. V gene TRBV6-2 or TRBV6-3 combines with J gene TRBJ2-3, with 14 bases matching TRBD2. In germline, CDR1 is MNHEY, CDR2 SVGEGT. The CDR3 loop spans 17 amino acids. V was clipped by 6 bases and J by 4 bases; unmatched bases: 9. The CDR3 coding sequence is TGTGCCAGCAGAACTGGACTAGCGGGGGGCGACGCAGATACGCAGTATTTT. Residues: CASRTGLAGGDADTQYF.

This clonotype was counted at least ten times. This chain connects TRBV19 to TRBJ2-2; TRBD2 is a possible D gene (5 bases). V shed 9 bases and J shed 3 bases, with 8 bases lying between them. This CDR3 contains 12 residues. The germline V gene has CDR1 LNHDA and CDR2 SQIVND (reference sequence). The CDR3 loop is CASPGDTGELFF. The CDR3 region has the DNA TGTGCCAGCCCCGGGGACACCGGGGAGCTGTTTTTT.

V and J are TRBV20-1 and TRBJ2-3; TRBD2 matches 14 bases. Germline CDR1 DFQATT, CDR2 SNEGSKA (reference sequence). V gave up 0 bases and J gave up 1 base; unmatched junction bases: 9. There are 19 residues in the CDR3. The CDR3 loop reads CSARDAGTSGGFRTDTQYF. The CDR3 DNA follows: TGCAGTGCTAGAGATGCCGGGACTAGCGGGGGATTCCGCACAGATACGCAGTATTTT.

This clonotype was seen at least ten times. The DNA of the CDR3 is TGTGCCAGCAGCTTAGGGAGAGGGACAGGGATTGGCTACACCTTC. It specifies CASSLGRGTGIGYTF. This chain uses TRBV7-2 with TRBJ1-2, with 9 nucleotides matching TRBD1. Germline V lookup: CDR1 SGHTA, CDR2 FQGNSA. The length of the CDR3 is 15 residues. Unmatched junction bases numbered 7, after V lost 1 base and J lost 7 bases.

Only a few counts were recorded for this clonotype. This sequence joins TRBV15 and TRBJ1-2; no firm D call. The CDR3 has 14 amino acids. V was cut by 0 bases and J by 8 bases, with 13 bases left in between. Germline V gene lookup returns CDR1 LNHNV and CDR2 YYDKDF (reference sequence). The CDR3 DNA reads TGTGCCACCAGCAGAGACAGGCAAGGCTACGGCTACACCTTC. It encodes CATSRDRQGYGYTF.

This clonotype appeared many times. The chain links TRBV6-6 to TRBJ1-6; D not resolved. This CDR3 is built from 14 residues. With 2 bases removed from V and 10 bases from J, the gap between germline ends came to 12 bases. Germline V gene data show CDR1 as MNHNY and CDR2 as SVGAGI (reference sequence). The CDR3 is CASSYGGGWSPLHF. CDR3 DNA: TGTGCCAGCAGTTACGGAGGTGGGTGGTCACCCCTCCACTTT.

This rearrangement joins TRBV18 to TRBJ1-1, with D hard to call. Trimming removed 1 base from V and 8 bases from J, with 8 bases in between. The CDR3 runs to 12 residues. Germline V lookup: CDR1 KGHSH, CDR2 LQKENI. This CDR3 reads CASSPRRQEAFF. The CDR3 DNA reads as TGTGCCAGCTCACCACGTAGGCAGGAAGCTTTCTTT.

This clonotype was picked up many times. This chain connects TRBV24-1 to TRBJ2-2; 15 positions match TRBD2. The CDR3 is made up of 20 amino acids. V lost 0 bases to trimming and J lost 6 bases; unmatched junction nucleotides: 10. The germline V gene has CDR1 KGHDR and CDR2 SFDVKD. This chain's CDR3 is CATSDLPQGLAGGKSGELFF. The CDR3 DNA reads as TGTGCCACCAGTGATTTGCCCCAAGGACTAGCGGGGGGGAAGTCCGGGGAGCTGTTTTTT.

The rearrangement links TRBV28 to TRBJ1-6; TRBD1 matches at 10 bases. This CDR3 is 15 amino acids long. V lost 7 bases to trimming and J lost 7 bases; unmatched junction nucleotides: 7. Germline V gives CDR1 MDHEN, CDR2 SYDVKM. CDR3 bases: TGTGCCAGCAATTCGGGACAGGGGCTCAATTCACCCCTCCACTTT. Translated, it gives CASNSGQGLNSPLHF.

This clonotype was detected ten times or more. The V gene is TRBV28, the J gene TRBJ1-3; TRBD1 agrees at 10 bases. CDR3 length equals 15 residues. Per the germline V gene, CDR1 is MDHEN and CDR2 is SYDVKM. V lost 5 bases to trimming and J lost 0 bases; unmatched junction nucleotides: 1. Written as DNA, the CDR3 is TGTGCCAGCAGTGACAGGGGGCTCTCTGGAAACACCATATATTTT. Encoded protein: CASSDRGLSGNTIYF.

The chain uses TRBV18 and TRBJ2-5, with 7 nucleotides matching TRBD1. The CDR3 is 13 residues long. The junction had 2 bases not matched to a gene; V was cut back by 2 bases and J by 5 bases. Germline V lookup: CDR1 KGHSH, CDR2 LQKENI. The CDR3 nucleotides are TGTGCCAGCTCACCAACAGGGGACGAGACCCAGTACTTC. Encoded protein: CASSPTGDETQYF.

In DNA, the CDR3 is TGTGCCAGCAGAACCGGGACAGGGATGTACGAGCAGTACTTC. This gives the protein CASRTGTGMYEQYF. The V gene is TRBV6-2 or TRBV6-3, the J gene TRBJ2-7, with 9 bases lining up with TRBD1. CDR3 length equals 14 residues. V lost 6 bases, J lost 4 bases, and 7 bases stayed unmatched. Germline loops: CDR1 MNHEY, CDR2 SVGEGT.

In its sample, this clonotype was seen a few times. The chain recombines TRBV12-3 or TRBV12-4 with TRBJ1-5; tentative D call: TRBD1 (6 bases). V lost 5 bases and J 7 bases, leaving 12 bases between the germline ends. This CDR3 spans 13 amino acids. CDR3 amino acids: CASSRGRVQPQHF. In DNA, the CDR3 is TGTGCCAGCAGTCGGGGGCGGGTACAGCCCCAGCATTTT.

The chain combines TRBV9 with TRBJ2-1; D not certain. V lost 1 base and J 5 bases, leaving 13 bases between the germline ends. Germline V lookup: CDR1 SGDLS, CDR2 YYNGEE. The length of the CDR3 is 15 residues. DNA for the CDR3: TGTGCCAGCAGCGTATCTCCTACAGCCAACAATGAGCAGTTCTTC. Its translation: CASSVSPTANNEQFF.

This clonotype was counted ten times or more. The chain combines TRBV20-1 with TRBJ1-1; no reliable D call. The CDR3 spans 11 residues. V was pared by 3 bases and J by 1 base, with 3 bases between. Germline V gives CDR1 DFQATT, CDR2 SNEGSKA (reference sequence). CDR3: CSASRNTEAFF. In DNA form, the CDR3 reads TGCAGTGCTAGCAGGAACACTGAAGCTTTCTTT.

This clonotype was detected ten times or more. This chain links TRBV3-1 with TRBJ1-2; D gene unclear. CDR1 and CDR2 from the germline V gene are LGHDT and YNNKEL (reference sequence). V was cut by 5 bases and J by 8 bases, with 15 bases left in between. The CDR3 runs 13 residues. DNA of the CDR3: TGTGCCAGCAGCTACACGGCGTTTGAGGGCTACACCTTC. Translation gives CASSYTAFEGYTF. Full variable domain (missing parts from reference TRBV3-1 and TRBJ1-2): DTAVSQTPKYLVTQMGNDKSIKCEQNLGHDTMYWYKQDSKKFLKIMFSYNNKELIINETVPNRFSPKSPDKAHLNLHINSLELGDSAVYFCASSYTAFEGYTFGSGTRLTVV.

This clonotype was seen at least ten times. CDR3 nucleotides: TGCGCCAGCAGCCAAGCCCCAGGCCCAGATACGCAGTATTTT. It is translated as CASSQAPGPDTQYF. The chain couples TRBV4-3 to TRBJ2-3; D is undetermined. CDR3 size: 14 residues. Trimming cost V 1 base and J 4 bases, with 9 bases left between them. Per the germline V gene, CDR1 is LGHNA and CDR2 is YSLEER.